The 10 T cell receptor beta chains reported below all come from one sample, sequenced in a study of OX40 agonist ivuxolimab in advanced cancers. Assay: immunoSEQ multiplex PCR; the TCRdb copy retains only in-frame clones and omits some. The data show 60,000 to 100,000 clones, with roughly 90% seen just once and approximately 0.5% held by the top ten. The specimen comprised CD4+ or CD8+ T cells sorted from blood, sampled in a trial of the OX40 agonist ivuxolimab. All receptors come from an adult with an advanced solid tumor such as melanoma, head and neck, liver or kidney cancer.

The genes are TRBV15 and TRBJ2-7, with TRBD2 matching over 8 bases. The J segment lost 3 bases and the V segment lost 1 base, leaving 8 bases of the junction unmatched. This CDR3 contains 16 residues. The V gene's germline CDR1 is LNHNV and CDR2 YYDKDF (reference sequence). DNA for the CDR3: TGTGCCACCAGCAGAGGGAGCGGGAGTTCCGTCTACGAGCAGTACTTC. It translates to CATSRGSGSSVYEQYF.

The chain has TRBV5-6 and TRBJ2-2; 10 nucleotides match TRBD2. Germline CDR1 is SGHDT and CDR2 is YYEEEE. V lost 5 bases, J lost 7 bases, and 17 bases stayed unmatched. The CDR3 has 18 amino acids. CDR3: CASRSLSRLAGDGGELFF. The CDR3 DNA is TGTGCCAGCAGAAGTCTTAGCCGGCTAGCGGGAGATGGCGGGGAGCTGTTTTTT.

The chain couples TRBV30 to TRBJ1-5, with D perhaps matching TRBD1 (5 bases). Trimming shortened V by 0 bases and J by 4 bases, and 10 bases separated the two germline ends. This CDR3 is 14 amino acids long. Germline V gives CDR1 GTSNPN, CDR2 SVGIG (reference sequence). The CDR3 reads CAWSVSWGNQPQHF. The CDR3 DNA follows: TGTGCCTGGAGTGTCTCTTGGGGGAATCAGCCCCAGCATTTT.

This clone was found once. J is TRBJ2-1 and V is TRBV7-8, with no clear D. V was shortened by 1 base and J by 9 bases, with 7 bases between the two germline ends. The CDR3 has 12 amino acids. Germline V gene lookup returns CDR1 SGHVS and CDR2 FQNEAQ. CDR3 bases: TGTGCCAGCAGCTTAGGGGGATCTGAGCAGTTCTTC. Translating it yields CASSLGGSEQFF.

The chain is built from TRBV7-3 and TRBJ1-1; 7 bases are a match to TRBD1. J was trimmed by 4 bases and V by 1 base; bases with no gene match: 3. The CDR3 has 14 amino acids. Per germline, CDR1 SGHTA and CDR2 FQGTGA. DNA of the CDR3: TGTGCCAGCAGCTTAAACAGGGGTGTCACTGAAGCTTTCTTT. The encoded protein is CASSLNRGVTEAFF.

The chain couples TRBV19 to TRBJ2-1; a possible D gene is TRBD2 (6 bases). Deletions cut 9 bases from V and 8 bases from J, with 23 bases between. Germline CDR1 is LNHDA and CDR2 is SQIVND (reference sequence). The length of the CDR3 is 15 residues. Written as DNA, the CDR3 is TGTGCCAGCTCCCAGGTCCCCGCGGGGAGCTATGAGCAGTTCTTC. Translation: CASSQVPAGSYEQFF.

The chain combines TRBV9 with TRBJ2-4; possibly TRBD1 for D (6 bases). The CDR3 spans 17 residues. The germline gives CDR1 SGDLS, CDR2 YYNGEE. The V end was cut by 4 bases, the J end by 7 bases, with 24 bases between. CDR3 sequence reads: CASSPTPGHRDWNIQYF. CDR3 bases: TGTGCCAGCAGCCCCACCCCCGGGCACAGGGATTGGAACATTCAGTACTTC.

A single count supports this clone. This sequence joins TRBV7-9 and TRBJ1-2, with TRBD1 identical over 9 bases. V lost 6 bases to trimming and J lost 7 bases; unmatched junction nucleotides: 18. Germline V gene sequence: CDR1 SEHNR, CDR2 FQNEAQ (reference sequence). The CDR3 is 17 residues long. The CDR3 sequence is CASRPNSPGQGGGGYTF. For the CDR3, the DNA is TGTGCCAGCAGGCCGAATTCGCCGGGACAGGGAGGGGGTGGCTACACCTTC.

This rearrangement joins TRBV7-2 to TRBJ2-7; 10 bases are shared with TRBD1. The CDR3 covers 14 residues. CDR1 SGHTA and CDR2 FQGNSA come from the germline V gene. J was trimmed by 5 bases and V by 5 bases; bases with no gene match: 6. CDR3 in DNA: TGTGCCAGCAGCAGACAGGGGGCGGTAGACGAGCAGTACTTC. This translates into CASSRQGAVDEQYF.

This chain connects TRBV11-2 to TRBJ1-2; D possibly corresponds to TRBD1 (6 bases). V gave up 1 base and J gave up 8 bases, with 17 bases separating them. CDR3 size: 15 residues. CDR1 and CDR2 from the germline V gene are SGHAT and FQNNGV. The CDR3 is CASSLAFGGEGGYTF. DNA for the CDR3: TGTGCCAGCAGCTTAGCTTTCGGGGGCGAGGGAGGCTACACCTTC.